The 9 T cell receptor beta chains below all came from one sample that was sequenced in a study of T cell responses to AZD1222 COVID-19 vaccine. Profiled with immunoSEQ multiplex PCR; TCRdb holds only in-frame clones, not every one. This table holds about 160,000 clones, 94% found once. Sequences were derived from peripheral blood, sampled on day 0 of AZD1222 vaccination. The source of these receptors is an adult in good health.

The chain has TRBV2 and TRBJ1-2; D perhaps matches TRBD1 (5 bases). V lost 3 bases and J lost 3, with 14 bases in between. The CDR3 runs 15 residues. From germline, CDR1 is SNHLY and CDR2 FYNNEI. CDR3 sequence reads: CASSEIGQGHYGYTF. The DNA of the CDR3 is TGTGCCAGCAGTGAGATTGGCCAGGGCCACTATGGCTACACCTTC. The complete variable domain, with remaining parts taken from reference TRBV2 and TRBJ1-2, reads EPEVTQTPSHQVTQMGQEVILRCVPISNHLYFYWYRQILGQKVEFLVSFYNNEISEKSEIFDDQFSVERPDGSNFTLKIRSTKLEDSAMYFCASSEIGQGHYGYTFGSGTRLTVV.

This sequence joins TRBV5-1 and TRBJ1-4; tentatively, D is TRBD1 (5 bases). The CDR3 is 15 amino acids. Germline V CDR1 and CDR2: SGHRS, YFSETQ. Trimming stripped 3 bases from V and 8 bases from J, with 17 bases between. For the CDR3, the DNA is TGCGCCAGCAGCTCCGAGGGGTTACGAGGGGAAAAACTGTTTTTT. Protein sequence: CASSSEGLRGEKLFF.

The V gene is TRBV7-9, the J gene TRBJ2-1; 9 positions agree with TRBD1. The junction had 17 bases not matched to a gene; V was cut back by 2 bases and J by 9 bases. The CDR3 consists of 18 residues. Germline CDR1 reads SEHNR; CDR2 reads FQNEAQ (reference sequence). The CDR3 here is CASSLKRRGQGKESEQFF. In DNA form, the CDR3 reads TGTGCCAGCAGCTTAAAACGGAGAGGACAGGGGAAGGAGTCTGAGCAGTTCTTC.

This clone was seen a single time. The chain joins TRBV30 to TRBJ1-1; D perhaps matches TRBD1 (5 bases). Trimming pared 8 bases from V and 3 bases from J, leaving 13 bases between. The CDR3 loop spans 12 amino acids. Germline V lookup: CDR1 GTSNPN, CDR2 SVGIG (reference sequence). The CDR3 bases are TGTGCCGGACACGGGACCGACACTGAAGCTTTCTTT. This translates into CAGHGTDTEAFF. Supplemented by reference TRBV30 and TRBJ1-1, the full variable domain reads SQTIHQWPATLVQPVGSPLSLECTVEGTSNPNLYWYRQAAGRGLQLLFYSVGIGQISSEVPQNLSASRPQDRQFILSSKKLLLSDSGFYLCAGHGTDTEAFFGQGTRLTVV.

This clone was seen just once. The genes are TRBV4-2 and TRBJ1-2; 9 nucleotides line up with TRBD1. The germline gives CDR1 LGHNA, CDR2 YNFKEQ. J was trimmed by 1 base and V by 4 bases; bases with no gene match: 4. The CDR3 consists of 15 residues. CDR3 sequence (DNA): TGTGCCAGCAGCCTGCGGACAGGGGATAACTATGGCTACACCTTC. Its protein is CASSLRTGDNYGYTF.

The V and J genes are TRBV3-1 (or the pseudogene TRBV3-2) and TRBJ1-1; D not resolved. The ends were cut back, 2 bases at V and 5 bases at J, with 3 bases in the middle. The CDR3 runs 11 residues. Looked up from germline, CDR1 is LGHDT and CDR2 is YNNKEL (reference sequence). CDR3 DNA sequence: TGTGCCAGCAGCCAAAGGACTGAAGCTTTCTTT. This codes for CASSQRTEAFF.

This CDR3 reads CASSPERGAWETQYF. The CDR3 nucleotides are TGCGCCAGCAGCCCTGAACGGGGGGCATGGGAGACCCAGTACTTC. The chain combines TRBV5-1 with TRBJ2-5; D possibly corresponds to TRBD2 (7 bases). The CDR3 has 15 amino acids. The germline V and J ends were trimmed by 4 bases and 5 bases, with 18 bases remaining between them. The V gene's germline CDR1 is SGHRS and CDR2 YFSETQ.

The V gene is TRBV28, the J gene TRBJ1-1, with D possibly TRBD1 on 5 matching bases. V was clipped by 7 bases and J by 9 bases, with 12 bases between them. There are 11 residues in the CDR3. Germline values: CDR1 MDHEN, CDR2 SYDVKM. The CDR3 loop is CASTGGAKAFF. The CDR3 nucleotides are TGTGCCAGCACAGGAGGGGCCAAAGCTTTCTTT.

The chain couples TRBV7-9 to TRBJ2-2; D remains unclear. Trimming took off 5 bases at V and 8 bases at J, with 12 bases between the two ends. Germline-derived CDR1 and CDR2 are SEHNR and FQNEAQ (reference sequence). This CDR3 is built from 13 residues. The CDR3 spells CASSTLSLGELFF. The CDR3 DNA follows: TGTGCCAGCAGCACCCTTTCTTTGGGGGAGCTGTTTTTT.